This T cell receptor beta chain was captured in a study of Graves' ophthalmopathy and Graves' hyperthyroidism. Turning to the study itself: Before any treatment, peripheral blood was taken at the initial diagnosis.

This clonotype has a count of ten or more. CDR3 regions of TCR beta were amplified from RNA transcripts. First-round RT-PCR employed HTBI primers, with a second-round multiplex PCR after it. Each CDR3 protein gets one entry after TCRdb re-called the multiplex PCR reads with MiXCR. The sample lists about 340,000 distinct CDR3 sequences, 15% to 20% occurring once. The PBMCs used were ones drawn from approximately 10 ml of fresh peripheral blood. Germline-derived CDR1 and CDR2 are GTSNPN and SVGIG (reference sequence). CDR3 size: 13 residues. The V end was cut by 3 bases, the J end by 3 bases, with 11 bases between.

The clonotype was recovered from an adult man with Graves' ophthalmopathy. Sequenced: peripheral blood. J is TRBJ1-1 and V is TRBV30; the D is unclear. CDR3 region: CAWRAEGDTEAFF. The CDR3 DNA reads TGTGCCTGGAGAGCGGAGGGTGACACTGAAGCTTTCTTT.